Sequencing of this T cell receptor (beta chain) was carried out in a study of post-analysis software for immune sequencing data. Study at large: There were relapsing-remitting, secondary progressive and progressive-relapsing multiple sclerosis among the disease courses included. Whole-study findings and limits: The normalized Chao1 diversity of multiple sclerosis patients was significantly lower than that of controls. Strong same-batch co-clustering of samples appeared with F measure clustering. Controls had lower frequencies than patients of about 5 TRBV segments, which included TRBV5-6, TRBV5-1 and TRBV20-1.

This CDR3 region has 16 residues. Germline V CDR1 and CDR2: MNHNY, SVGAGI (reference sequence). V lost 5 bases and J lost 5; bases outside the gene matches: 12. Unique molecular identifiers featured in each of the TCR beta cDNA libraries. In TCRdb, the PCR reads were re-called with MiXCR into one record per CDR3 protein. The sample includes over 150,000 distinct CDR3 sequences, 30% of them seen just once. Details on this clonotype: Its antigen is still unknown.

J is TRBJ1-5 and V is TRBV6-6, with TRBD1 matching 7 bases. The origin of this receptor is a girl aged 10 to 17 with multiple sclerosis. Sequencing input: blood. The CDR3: CASSIPTGQDDQPQHF. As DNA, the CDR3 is TGTGCCAGCAGTATACCAACCGGACAGGATGATCAGCCCCAGCATTTT.